A single sample is the source of the 24 T cell receptor beta chains below, sequenced in a study of T-cell memory formation after mild COVID-19. From the 5' RACE reads, TCRdb called clonotypes with MiXCR, one entry per CDR3 protein. The repertoire has hundreds of thousands of distinct CDR3 sequences, around 22% of them found once; the top ten carry around 13%. Source material: PBMCs or a T cell subset sorted from them (not recorded which). The receptor source for this set is an adult woman who had mild COVID-19 (a few samples of this study predate the infection). Cell type and time point are not known.

This clonotype was seen a handful of times. The chain couples TRBV18 to TRBJ1-1; 7 bases are a match to TRBD1. This CDR3 contains 13 residues. Germline lookup yields CDR1 KGHSH and CDR2 LQKENI. Trimming cost V 6 bases and J 7 bases; bases outside gene matches: 8. The DNA for the CDR3 is TGTGCCAGCTCCCGACTCGACAGGGTTGAAGCTTTCTTT. It translates to CASSRLDRVEAFF.

The chain joins TRBV11-2 to TRBJ1-3, with D possibly TRBD1 on 5 matching bases. The length of the CDR3 is 15 residues. V dropped 3 bases and J dropped 0 bases, with 9 bases sitting between them. Looked up from germline, CDR1 is SGHAT and CDR2 is FQNNGV. CDR3 amino acids: CASSFQGGSGNTIYF. The CDR3 DNA reads TGTGCCAGCAGCTTCCAGGGCGGCTCTGGAAACACCATATATTTT.

This clonotype showed up just a few times. The gene calls are TRBV24-1 and TRBJ2-2; D remains ambiguous. V lost 5 bases, J lost 4 bases, and 10 bases lay in between. CDR1 KGHDR and CDR2 SFDVKD come from the germline V gene. The CDR3 is 14 amino acids. This CDR3 is CATSGGTVTGELFF. CDR3 in DNA: TGTGCCACCAGTGGGGGAACCGTCACCGGGGAGCTGTTTTTT.

The chain is built from TRBV7-8 and TRBJ2-1, with D possibly matching TRBD1 (6 bases). The CDR3 runs 16 residues. V shed 5 bases and J shed 4 bases, with 18 bases lying between them. CDR1 SGHVS and CDR2 FQNEAQ come from the germline V gene. The chain's CDR3 is CASSRRQANTYNEQFF. The CDR3 bases are TGTGCCAGCAGCAGAAGACAGGCAAACACATACAATGAGCAGTTCTTC.

The chain links TRBV20-1 to TRBJ2-7; D possibly corresponds to TRBD1 (6 bases). The CDR3 totals 16 residues. Germline V gives CDR1 DFQATT, CDR2 SNEGSKA (reference sequence). The V gene lost 1 base and the J gene lost 0 bases, with 16 bases spanning the gap. As DNA, the CDR3 is TGCAGTGCTAGAGGTAACAGGGTGGACCTCTCCTACGAGCAGTACTTC. Translated: CSARGNRVDLSYEQYF.

The V gene is TRBV6-1, the J gene TRBJ1-1; perhaps TRBD1 as D (6 bases). V was clipped by 1 base and J by 6 bases, with 12 bases between them. The CDR3 covers 14 residues. Germline-derived CDR1 and CDR2 are MNHNS and SASEGT. CDR3 sequence reads: CASSEDRVIPEAFF. The CDR3 region has the DNA TGTGCCAGCAGTGAAGACAGGGTGATCCCTGAAGCTTTCTTT.

The chain links TRBV6-5 to TRBJ2-1, with 11 bases fitting TRBD2. Germline lookup yields CDR1 MNHEY and CDR2 SVGAGI. With V trimmed by 8 bases and J by 6 bases, 3 bases remained unmatched. There are 13 residues in the CDR3. The CDR3 DNA follows: TGTGCCAGCGCCGGGACTAGCGGCAATGAGCAGTTCTTC. As protein: CASAGTSGNEQFF.

The V and J genes are TRBV11-2 and TRBJ2-1; 8 bases match TRBD2. Germline V CDR1 and CDR2: SGHAT, FQNNGV. Trimming removed 6 bases from V and 10 bases from J; junction bases left unmatched: 5. This CDR3 is 12 amino acids long. DNA of the CDR3: TGTGCCAGCAGTCGGGAGGGCGTAGAGCAGTTCTTC. It specifies CASSREGVEQFF.

This clonotype was observed a handful of times. V usage is TRBV6-5 and J usage is TRBJ1-2, with D maybe TRBD1 (5 bases). V dropped 5 bases and J dropped 6 bases, with 16 bases sitting between them. This CDR3 comprises 14 residues. Germline assignment: CDR1 MNHEY and CDR2 SVGAGI. Here the CDR3 reads CASSRAGTPHGYTF. The CDR3 nucleotides are TGTGCCAGCAGTCGGGCCGGGACGCCTCATGGCTACACCTTC.

This CDR3 reads CASSSDSLNTEAFF. The CDR3 nucleotides read TGTGCCAGCAGTTCGGACAGCTTGAACACTGAAGCTTTCTTT. V and J are TRBV12-3 or TRBV12-4 and TRBJ1-1, with D possibly being TRBD1 (6 bases). The CDR3 runs 14 residues. V was pared by 4 bases and J by 0 bases, with 9 bases between.

This chain uses TRBV2 with TRBJ1-6, with TRBD1 matching 7 bases. Germline V gene data show CDR1 as SNHLY and CDR2 as FYNNEI. V gave up 8 bases and J gave up 0 bases; unmatched junction bases: 16. The CDR3 contains 19 residues. The CDR3 spells CASLELGTAPSSYNSPLHF. In nucleotides, the CDR3 is TGTGCCAGCTTAGAGCTTGGGACAGCCCCTAGCTCCTATAATTCACCCCTCCACTTT.

This chain links TRBV5-1 with TRBJ2-5, with 7 nucleotides matching TRBD2. Losses at the gene ends were 2 bases for V and 3 bases for J; bases not matched to a gene: 7. Germline V gene lookup returns CDR1 SGHRS and CDR2 YFSETQ. The CDR3 runs 15 residues. The CDR3 spells CASSFFQGGKETQYF. In DNA form, the CDR3 reads TGCGCCAGCAGCTTCTTTCAGGGAGGGAAAGAGACCCAGTACTTC. Filled out from reference TRBV5-1 and TRBJ2-5, the complete variable domain reads KAGVTQTPRYLIKTRGQQVTLSCSPISGHRSVSWYQQTPGQGLQFLFEYFSETQRNKGNFPGRFSGRQFSNSRSEMNVSTLELGDSALYLCASSFFQGGKETQYFGPGTRLLVL.

This clonotype was observed a handful of times. The chain combines TRBV19 with TRBJ1-1; D is perhaps TRBD1 (6 bases). The CDR3 runs to 13 residues. The V gene's germline CDR1 is LNHDA and CDR2 SQIVND (reference sequence). V lost 8 bases and J lost 4, with 14 bases in between. The DNA of the CDR3 is TGTGCCAGTCGACTCGACAGGACCACTGAAGCTTTCTTT. It is translated as CASRLDRTTEAFF.

The CDR3: CASSSLATDTQYF. CDR3 in DNA: TGTGCCAGCAGCTCCCTGGCCACCGATACGCAGTATTTT. J is TRBJ2-3 and V is TRBV7-3; D is unresolved. The V end was cut by 4 bases, the J end by 6 bases, with 11 bases between. CDR3 length equals 13 residues. Germline V gene sequence: CDR1 SGHTA, CDR2 FQGTGA.

The rearrangement uses TRBV7-9 and TRBJ2-1, with 11 bases lining up with TRBD2. CDR3 length: 16 residues. Trimming took 1 base from V and 6 from J; bases not matched to a gene: 5. From germline, CDR1 is SEHNR and CDR2 FQNEAQ (reference sequence). The DNA for the CDR3 is TGTGCCAGCAGCTTAGTTAGCGGGAGGGCCGGCAATGAGCAGTTCTTC. Translating gives CASSLVSGRAGNEQFF.

This rearrangement joins TRBV29-1 to TRBJ1-1; D is undetermined. The CDR3 is 10 residues long. Germline loops: CDR1 SQVTM, CDR2 ANQGSEA. CDR3 protein: CTVTRGEAFF. The DNA for the CDR3 is TGCACCGTCACCCGAGGGGAAGCTTTCTTT.

This clonotype has a handful of counts. V and J are TRBV15 and TRBJ1-5; perhaps TRBD1 as D (5 bases). CDR1 and CDR2 (germline): LNHNV, YYDKDF (reference sequence). The CDR3 runs 15 residues. V gave up 1 base and J gave up 5 bases, with 12 bases separating them. The CDR3 DNA reads TGTGCCACCAGCAGAGCGCAGGGTGTTTATCAGCCCCAGCATTTT. It encodes CATSRAQGVYQPQHF.

The chain couples TRBV7-3 to TRBJ2-2; D is unresolved. V was shortened by 4 bases and J by 5 bases, with 11 bases between the two germline ends. CDR1 and CDR2 (germline): SGHTA, FQGTGA. The CDR3 covers 14 residues. The CDR3 DNA is TGTGCCAGCAGCTCCGACGTACGAACCGGGGAGCTGTTTTTT. Protein sequence: CASSSDVRTGELFF.

V usage is TRBV6-5 and J usage is TRBJ1-5; D gene ambiguous. CDR1 and CDR2 from the germline V gene are MNHEY and SVGAGI. This CDR3 is built from 13 residues. Trimming cost V 2 bases and J 5 bases, with 7 bases left between them. CDR3 in DNA: TGTGCCAGCAGTTACACGGAACATCAGCCCCAGCATTTT. It encodes CASSYTEHQPQHF.

The V call is TRBV12-3 or TRBV12-4, the J call TRBJ2-7, with no clear D. The CDR3 is 12 amino acids. With 6 bases removed from V and 7 bases from J, the gap between germline ends came to 13 bases. CDR3 loop: CASRPNLGEQYF. CDR3 in DNA: TGTGCCAGCAGGCCTAACTTAGGGGAGCAGTACTTC.

This clonotype was seen more than once but under ten times. The chain joins TRBV12-3 or TRBV12-4 to TRBJ2-2; D is undetermined. With 5 bases removed from V and 8 bases from J, the gap between germline ends came to 12 bases. The CDR3 runs 13 residues. In DNA, the CDR3 is TGTGCCAGCAGTACCCGACAACTGGGGGAGCTGTTTTTT. Its protein product is CASSTRQLGELFF.

The rearrangement links TRBV3-1 to TRBJ2-3; possible D gene TRBD1, 5 bases. V lost 1 base, J lost 7 bases, and 12 bases lay in between. Looked up from germline, CDR1 is LGHDT and CDR2 is YNNKEL (reference sequence). This CDR3 region has 14 residues. The CDR3 sequence: CASSQVQGSNTQYF. Here the CDR3 DNA reads TGTGCCAGCAGCCAAGTTCAGGGTTCCAATACGCAGTATTTT.

The rearrangement uses TRBV20-1 and TRBJ2-3; a weak D match, TRBD2 (6 bases). Trimming took off 5 bases at V and 2 bases at J, with 14 bases between the two ends. This CDR3 is built from 14 residues. Germline V CDR1 and CDR2: DFQATT, SNEGSKA (reference sequence). The CDR3 region has the DNA TGCAGTGCTCGCGTCCCGGGACTCACAGATACGCAGTATTTT. Amino acids: CSARVPGLTDTQYF.

The gene calls are TRBV20-1 and TRBJ2-7; the match to TRBD2 covers 8 bases. Germline CDR1 and CDR2: DFQATT and SNEGSKA (reference sequence). This CDR3 is 13 amino acids long. Trimming cost V 1 base and J 3 bases; bases outside gene matches: 2. CDR3 in DNA: TGCAGTGCTAGAGTTAGCGGGGTCTACGAGCAGTACTTC. Protein: CSARVSGVYEQYF.